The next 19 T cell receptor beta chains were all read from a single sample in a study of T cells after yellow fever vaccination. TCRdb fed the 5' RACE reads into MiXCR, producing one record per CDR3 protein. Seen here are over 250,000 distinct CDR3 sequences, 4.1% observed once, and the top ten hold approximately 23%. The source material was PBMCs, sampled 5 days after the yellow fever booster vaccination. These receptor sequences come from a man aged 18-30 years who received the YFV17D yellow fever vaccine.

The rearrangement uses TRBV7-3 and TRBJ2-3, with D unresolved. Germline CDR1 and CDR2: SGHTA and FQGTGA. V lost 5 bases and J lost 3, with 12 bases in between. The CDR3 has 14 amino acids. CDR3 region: CASSNGGDTDTQYF. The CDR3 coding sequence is TGTGCCAGCAGCAATGGCGGAGATACAGATACGCAGTATTTT.

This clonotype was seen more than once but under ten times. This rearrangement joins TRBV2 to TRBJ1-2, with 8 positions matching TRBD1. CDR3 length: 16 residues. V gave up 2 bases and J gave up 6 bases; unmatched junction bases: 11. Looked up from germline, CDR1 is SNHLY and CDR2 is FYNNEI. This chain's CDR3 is CASSERGPQGAHGYTF. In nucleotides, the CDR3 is TGTGCCAGCAGTGAAAGAGGGCCGCAGGGGGCGCATGGCTACACCTTC. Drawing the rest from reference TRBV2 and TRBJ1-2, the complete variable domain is EPEVTQTPSHQVTQMGQEVILRCVPISNHLYFYWYRQILGQKVEFLVSFYNNEISEKSEIFDDQFSVERPDGSNFTLKIRSTKLEDSAMYFCASSERGPQGAHGYTFGSGTRLTVV.

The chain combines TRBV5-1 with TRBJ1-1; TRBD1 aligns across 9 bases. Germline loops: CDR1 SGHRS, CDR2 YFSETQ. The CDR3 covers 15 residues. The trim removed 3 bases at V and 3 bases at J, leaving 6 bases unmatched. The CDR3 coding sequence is TGCGCCAGCAGCTCCGGGACAGGGTGGGACACTGAAGCTTTCTTT. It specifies CASSSGTGWDTEAFF.

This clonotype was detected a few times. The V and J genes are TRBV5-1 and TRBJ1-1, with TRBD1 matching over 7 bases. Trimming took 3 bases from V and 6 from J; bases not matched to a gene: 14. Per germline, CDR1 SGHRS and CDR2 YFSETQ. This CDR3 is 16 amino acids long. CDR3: CASSSTGMVFRSEAFF. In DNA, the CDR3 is TGCGCCAGCAGCTCGACAGGGATGGTATTCAGGTCTGAAGCTTTCTTT.

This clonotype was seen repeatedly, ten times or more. CDR3 sequence: CASSLSTGDPGYTF. The CDR3 region has the DNA TGTGCCAGCTCACTCTCGACAGGGGACCCTGGCTACACCTTC. The J gene is TRBJ1-2, the V gene TRBV18; 8 nucleotides match TRBD1. The CDR3 sequence is 14 residues long. After removal of 4 bases from V and 7 bases from J, the junction contained 8 bases not matched to a gene. In germline, CDR1 is KGHSH, CDR2 LQKENI.

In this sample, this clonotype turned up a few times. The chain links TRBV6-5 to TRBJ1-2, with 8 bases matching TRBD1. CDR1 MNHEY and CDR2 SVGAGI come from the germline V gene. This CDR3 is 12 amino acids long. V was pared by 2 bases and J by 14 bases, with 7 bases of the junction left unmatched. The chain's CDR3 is CASSYGQGRVTF. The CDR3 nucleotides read TGTGCCAGCAGTTACGGACAGGGCCGTGTGACCTTC.

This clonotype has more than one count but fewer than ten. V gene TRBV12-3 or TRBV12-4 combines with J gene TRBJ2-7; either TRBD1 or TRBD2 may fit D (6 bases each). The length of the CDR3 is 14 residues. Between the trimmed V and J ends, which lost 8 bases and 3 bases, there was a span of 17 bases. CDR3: CASVPEGGNYEQYF. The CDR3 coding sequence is TGTGCCAGCGTACCGGAGGGGGGTAACTACGAGCAGTACTTC.

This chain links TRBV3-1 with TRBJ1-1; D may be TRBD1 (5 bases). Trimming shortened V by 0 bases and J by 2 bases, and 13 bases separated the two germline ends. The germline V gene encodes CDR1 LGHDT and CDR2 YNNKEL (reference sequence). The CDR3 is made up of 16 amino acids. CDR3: CASSQEFLGTNTEAFF. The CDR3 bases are TGTGCCAGCAGCCAAGAGTTCTTGGGGACTAACACTGAAGCTTTCTTT.

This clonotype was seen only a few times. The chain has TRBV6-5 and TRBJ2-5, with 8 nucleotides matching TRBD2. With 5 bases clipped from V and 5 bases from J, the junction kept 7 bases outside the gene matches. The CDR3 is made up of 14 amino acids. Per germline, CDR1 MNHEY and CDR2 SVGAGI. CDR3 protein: CASSAPGTRETQYF. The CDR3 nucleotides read TGTGCCAGCAGTGCCCCCGGGACTAGGGAGACCCAGTACTTC.

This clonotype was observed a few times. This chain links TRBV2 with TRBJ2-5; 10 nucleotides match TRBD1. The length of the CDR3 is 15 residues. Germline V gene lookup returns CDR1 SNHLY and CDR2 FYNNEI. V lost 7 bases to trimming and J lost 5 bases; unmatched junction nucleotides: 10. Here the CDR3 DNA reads TGTGCCAGCACAGGGACAGGGGCGACTGAGGAGACCCAGTACTTC. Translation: CASTGTGATEETQYF.

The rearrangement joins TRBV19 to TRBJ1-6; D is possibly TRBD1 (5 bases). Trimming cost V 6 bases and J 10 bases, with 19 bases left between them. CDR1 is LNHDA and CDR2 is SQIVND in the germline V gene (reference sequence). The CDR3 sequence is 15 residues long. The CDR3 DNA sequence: TGTGCCAGTAGACCTGGACACTACCAGGGATCACCCCTCCACTTT. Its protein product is CASRPGHYQGSPLHF.

The CDR3 DNA reads as TGTGCCAGCAGTTTGAAGAGGAGTGAAGCTTTCTTT. Amino acid sequence: CASSLKRSEAFF. The J gene is TRBJ1-1, the V gene TRBV12-3 or TRBV12-4; D is undetermined. Trimming pared 3 bases from V and 7 bases from J, leaving 9 bases between. This CDR3 comprises 12 residues.

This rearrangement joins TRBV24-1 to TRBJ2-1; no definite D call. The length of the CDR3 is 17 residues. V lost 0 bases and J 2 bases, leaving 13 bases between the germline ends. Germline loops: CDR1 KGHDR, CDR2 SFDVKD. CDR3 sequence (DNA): TGTGCCACCAGTGATTTGACCCGGCTAGTTACCTACAATGAGCAGTTCTTC. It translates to CATSDLTRLVTYNEQFF.

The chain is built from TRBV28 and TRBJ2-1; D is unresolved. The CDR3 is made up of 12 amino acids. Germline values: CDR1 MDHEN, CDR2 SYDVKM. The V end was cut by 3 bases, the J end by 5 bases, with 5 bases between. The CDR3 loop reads CASSFWDNEQFF. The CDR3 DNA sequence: TGTGCCAGCAGTTTTTGGGACAATGAGCAGTTCTTC.

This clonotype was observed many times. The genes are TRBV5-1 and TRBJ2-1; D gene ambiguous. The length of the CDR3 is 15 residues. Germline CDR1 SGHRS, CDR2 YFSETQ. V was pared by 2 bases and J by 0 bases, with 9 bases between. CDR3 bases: TGCGCCAGCAGCTTCCCGCTGGGCTCCTACAATGAGCAGTTCTTC. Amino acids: CASSFPLGSYNEQFF.

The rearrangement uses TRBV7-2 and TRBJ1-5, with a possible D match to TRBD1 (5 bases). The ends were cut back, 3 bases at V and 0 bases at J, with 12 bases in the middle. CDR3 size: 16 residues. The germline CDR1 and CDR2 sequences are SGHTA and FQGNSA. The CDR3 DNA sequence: TGTGCCAGCAGCTTGGGGACGGCTTATAGCAATCAGCCCCAGCATTTT. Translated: CASSLGTAYSNQPQHF.

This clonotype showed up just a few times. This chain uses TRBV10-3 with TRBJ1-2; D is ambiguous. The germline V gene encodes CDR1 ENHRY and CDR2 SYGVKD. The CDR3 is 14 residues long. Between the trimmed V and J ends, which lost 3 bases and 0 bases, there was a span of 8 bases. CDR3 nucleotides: TGTGCCATCAGTGACGACACAGCTAACTATGGCTACACCTTC. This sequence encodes CAISDDTANYGYTF.

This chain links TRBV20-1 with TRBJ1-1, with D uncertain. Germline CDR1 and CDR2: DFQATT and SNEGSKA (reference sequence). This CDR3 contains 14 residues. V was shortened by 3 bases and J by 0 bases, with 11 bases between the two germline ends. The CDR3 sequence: CSASKSELNTEAFF. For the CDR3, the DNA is TGCAGTGCTAGCAAGTCCGAGCTGAACACTGAAGCTTTCTTT.

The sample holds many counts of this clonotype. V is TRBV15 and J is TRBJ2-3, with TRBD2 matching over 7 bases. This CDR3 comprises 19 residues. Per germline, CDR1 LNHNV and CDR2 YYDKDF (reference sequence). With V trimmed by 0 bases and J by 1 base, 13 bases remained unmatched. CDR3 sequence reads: CATSREFGLQAGRTDTQYF. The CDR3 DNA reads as TGTGCCACCAGCAGAGAGTTCGGGTTACAAGCGGGACGCACAGATACGCAGTATTTT.